This T cell receptor (beta chain) appears in the sequencing data of a study of shared clonotypes between healthy human individuals. General study findings and limits: Shared clonotypes across all four donors exceeded non-shared ones in generation probability.

As concerns this clone: Its antigen remains unknown.

Using immunoSEQ multiplex PCR, the repertoire was profiled, and TCRdb retains in-frame clones only, with some absent. The sample consists of approximately 1.1 million clones, around 82% of them appearing once. This CDR3 has 13 amino acids. V was clipped by 0 bases and J by 4 bases, with 8 bases between them. From germline, CDR1 is SGHRS and CDR2 YFSETQ. Specimen: memory CD4+ T cells from PBMCs. The subset: CD45RA-negative fraction. This rearrangement joins TRBV5-1 to TRBJ2-7; the D is unclear. This clonotype originated in a man between 18 and 35 years old in good health. Some clones in this sample may be carry-over from other donors' samples. This CDR3 is CASSLVPKYEQYF. CDR3 in DNA: TGCGCCAGCAGCTTGGTCCCAAAATACGAGCAGTACTTC. The whole variable domain, remainder taken from reference TRBV5-1 and TRBJ2-7, is KAGVTQTPRYLIKTRGQQVTLSCSPISGHRSVSWYQQTPGQGLQFLFEYFSETQRNKGNFPGRFSGRQFSNSRSEMNVSTLELGDSALYLCASSLVPKYEQYFGPGTRLTVT.